This T cell receptor (beta chain) was recovered during a study of blood T cells in healthy people across ages. The use of a sample-barcoded 5' primer and a J-beta primer mix characterized a second PCR of about 6 to 12 cycles. TCRdb itself ran the 5' RACE reads through MiXCR, one entry per CDR3 protein. Of more than 500,000 distinct CDR3 sequences listed, about 25% are singletons. The ends were cut back, 4 bases at V and 10 bases at J, with 17 bases in the middle. Germline CDR1 is MNHEY and CDR2 is SMNVEV (reference sequence). The CDR3 is 15 amino acids. To note about this clonotype: The antigen remains unidentified.

Whole-study findings and limits: Changes seen in expanded clonotypes were possibly confounded by donor CMV status left unknown.

The clonotype comes from a woman in her sixties or seventies in good health. The chain carries TRBV27 and TRBJ1-6; D is ambiguous. Sample: blood. The CDR3 bases are TGTGCCAGCAGTTCTCTTGCGGGGAACGGCTCACCCCTCCACTTT. It yields the protein CASSSLAGNGSPLHF.